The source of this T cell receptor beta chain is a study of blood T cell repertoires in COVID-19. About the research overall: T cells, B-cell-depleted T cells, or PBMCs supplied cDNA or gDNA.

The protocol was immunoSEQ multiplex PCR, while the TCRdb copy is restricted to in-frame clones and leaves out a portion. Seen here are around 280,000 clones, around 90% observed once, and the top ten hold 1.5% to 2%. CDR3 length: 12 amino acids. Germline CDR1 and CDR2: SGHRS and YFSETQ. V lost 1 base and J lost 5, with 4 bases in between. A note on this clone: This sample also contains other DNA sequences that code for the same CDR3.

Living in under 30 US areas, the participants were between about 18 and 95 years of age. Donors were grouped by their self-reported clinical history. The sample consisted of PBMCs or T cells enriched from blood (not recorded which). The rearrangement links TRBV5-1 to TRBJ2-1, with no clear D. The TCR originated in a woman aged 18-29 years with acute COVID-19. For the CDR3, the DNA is TGCGCCAGCAGCTTGAGCGACAATGAGCAGTTCTTC. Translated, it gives CASSLSDNEQFF.